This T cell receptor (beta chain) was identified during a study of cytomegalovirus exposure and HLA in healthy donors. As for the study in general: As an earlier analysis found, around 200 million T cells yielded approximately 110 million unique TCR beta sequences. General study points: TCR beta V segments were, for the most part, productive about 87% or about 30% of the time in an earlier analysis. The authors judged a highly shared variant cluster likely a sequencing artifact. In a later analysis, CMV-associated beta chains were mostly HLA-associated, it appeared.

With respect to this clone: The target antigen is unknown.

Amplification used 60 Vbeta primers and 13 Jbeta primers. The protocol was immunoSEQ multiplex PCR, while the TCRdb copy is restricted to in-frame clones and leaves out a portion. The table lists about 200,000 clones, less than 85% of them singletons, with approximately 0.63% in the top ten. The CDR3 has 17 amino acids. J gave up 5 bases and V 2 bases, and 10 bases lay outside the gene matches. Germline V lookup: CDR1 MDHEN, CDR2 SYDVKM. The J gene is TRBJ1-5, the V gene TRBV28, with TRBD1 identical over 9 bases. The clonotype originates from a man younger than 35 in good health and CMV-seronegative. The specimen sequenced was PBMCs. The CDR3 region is CASSLARTGVLYQPQHF. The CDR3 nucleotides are TGTGCCAGCAGTTTAGCCAGGACAGGGGTACTTTATCAGCCCCAGCATTTT.